These T cell receptor beta chains were read from a single sample in a study of T cell responses to AZD1222 COVID-19 vaccine. Using immunoSEQ multiplex PCR, the repertoire was profiled, and TCRdb retains in-frame clones only, with some absent. The table lists 130,000 or so clones, about 86% of them singletons. Sequences were derived from peripheral blood, sampled on day 0 of AZD1222 vaccination. These receptors came from an adult in good health. Both conserved end residues are part of each CDR3. A D gene is named only where the DNA matches it firmly. Size tells how often a clone was seen (once, few, many) or the class of an expanded clone, and some rows leave it out.

D gene,clone size,CDR3 length,J gene,V gene,CDR3 DNA,CDR3 protein
-,-,11,TRBJ1-2,TRBV29-1,TGCAGCGTTGAAGATTCACAATACTACACCTTC,CSVEDSQYYTF
TRBD2,-,15,TRBJ2-5,TRBV5-4,TGTGCCAGCAGCCCCTACGGGGGGGGTGAAGAGACCCAGTACTTC,CASSPYGGGEETQYF
TRBD1,-,16,TRBJ2-7,TRBV19,TGTGCCAGTAGTCGGACAGGACAGGAGTTTTCCTACGAGCAGTACTTC,CASSRTGQEFSYEQYF
-,-,12,TRBJ1-6,TRBV5-1,TGCGCCAGCAGTTCCAGGGATTCACCCCTCCACTTT,CASSSRDSPLHF
-,-,12,TRBJ2-7,TRBV10-2,TGCGCCAGCAGTCAAAGCTCCTACGAGCAGTACTTC,CASSQSSYEQYF
-,-,14,TRBJ2-7,TRBV18,TGTGCCAGCTCACCGGGGGGAATTACCTACGAGCAGTACTTC,CASSPGGITYEQYF
TRBD2,-,17,TRBJ2-1,TRBV7-3,TGTGCCAGCAGCTTAACGGGAGGACTAGCGGAGTACAATGAGCAGTTCTTC,CASSLTGGLAEYNEQFF
TRBD1,once,17,TRBJ1-2,TRBV11-2,TGTGCCAGCAGCTTAGAAGGTCCGACAGGGCTAAACTATGGCTACACCTTC,CASSLEGPTGLNYGYTF
-,-,14,TRBJ2-1,TRBV5-1,TGCGCCAGCAGCTTGGGAAGGACAGACAATGAGCAGTTCTTC,CASSLGRTDNEQFF
-,-,14,TRBJ2-2,TRBV24-1,TGTGCCACCAGTGACTCGGACAGAACCGGGGAGCTGTTTTTT,CATSDSDRTGELFF
TRBD2,few,14,TRBJ2-1,TRBV19,TGTGCCAGTAGTAAGGCTAGCGGGAGCTCTGAGCAGTTCTTC,CASSKASGSSEQFF
TRBD2,-,15,TRBJ2-7,TRBV11-2,TGTGCCAGCAGCTTCGGCGGGGGGAAGTGGGACGAGCAGTACTTC,CASSFGGGKWDEQYF
-,-,15,TRBJ2-2,TRBV5-1,TGCGCCAGCAGCTTGGACAGGGCGAACACCGGGGAGCTGTTTTTT,CASSLDRANTGELFF
-,-,12,TRBJ2-3,TRBV7-2,TGTGCCAGCAGCGTGGTGGTAGATACGCAGTATTTT,CASSVVVDTQYF
-,-,12,TRBJ2-1,TRBV11-2,TGTGCCAGCAGCTTGAACCCCAATGAGCAGTTCTTC,CASSLNPNEQFF
-,-,14,TRBJ1-5,TRBV19,TGTGCCAGTAGTGTAGTCACAGGAGATCAGCCCCAGCATTTT,CASSVVTGDQPQHF
-,-,15,TRBJ1-1,TRBV21-1,TGTGCCAGCAGCAAAAGGTACAGGGGGCAGGCTGAAGCTTTCTTT,CASSKRYRGQAEAFF
-,-,13,TRBJ2-1,TRBV11-3,TGTGCCAGCAGCCGAAATGCGCGCAATGAGCAGTTCTTC,CASSRNARNEQFF
-,-,13,TRBJ1-1,TRBV10-2,TGCGCCAGCAGTGAGCAGGGGAACACTGAAGCTTTCTTT,CASSEQGNTEAFF
-,few,10,TRBJ2-7,TRBV27,TGTGCCAGCACCCTTGGCGAGCAGTACTTC,CASTLGEQYF
-,-,13,TRBJ1-4,TRBV29-1,TGCAGCGTTGAGACAACAACTAATGAAAAACTGTTTTTT,CSVETTTNEKLFF
-,-,15,TRBJ1-3,TRBV7-2,TGTGCCAGCAGCTCAAGACAGGACCCTGGAAACACCATATATTTT,CASSSRQDPGNTIYF
TRBD1,-,15,TRBJ2-7,TRBV28,TGTGCCAGCAGTTTGGACCGGGACAGGGATTACGAGCAGTACTTC,CASSLDRDRDYEQYF
TRBD1,-,15,TRBJ2-3,TRBV4-3,TGCGCCAGCAGTCTAACAGGGGCTAGCACAGATACGCAGTATTTT,CASSLTGASTDTQYF
-,-,15,TRBJ1-1,TRBV11-2,TGTGCCAGCAGCTTAGGGGTACAGATGAACACTGAAGCTTTCTTT,CASSLGVQMNTEAFF
TRBD1,-,15,TRBJ1-5,TRBV28,TGTGCCAGCAGTTCCGGACAGGTTGGCAATCAGCCCCAGCATTTT,CASSSGQVGNQPQHF
-,-,11,TRBJ2-5,TRBV9,TGTTGGGGGGGCTGCCAAGAGACCCAGTACTTC,CWGGCQETQYF
-,-,14,TRBJ1-6,TRBV5-6,TGTGCCAGCAGCTTAGGACGGACAGTCCGACCCCTCCACTTT,CASSLGRTVRPLHF
TRBD1,-,15,TRBJ1-1,TRBV28,TGTGCCAGCAGTTTCCCGAGGACAGGGAACACTGAAGCTTTCTTT,CASSFPRTGNTEAFF
-,-,14,TRBJ1-3,TRBV5-6,TGTGCCAGCAGCCGGGGGGGAAGTGGAAACACCATATATTTT,CASSRGGSGNTIYF
-,-,16,TRBJ2-1,TRBV5-4,TGTGCCAGCAGCTTGATGGGCGGGATCTCCTACAATGAGCAGTTCTTC,CASSLMGGISYNEQFF
-,-,16,TRBJ1-2,TRBV6-7,TGTGCCAGCAAGTGGGGGAGGTTTCTCTGGGACTATGGCTACACCTTC,CASKWGRFLWDYGYTF
-,few,15,TRBJ1-6,TRBV19,TGTGCCAGTAGGGCGGGTGGCTCCTATAATTCACCCCTCCACTTT,CASRAGGSYNSPLHF
-,-,15,TRBJ1-1,TRBV28,TGTGCCAGCAGTTTATGGGGTGTAATGAACACTGAAGCTTTCTTT,CASSLWGVMNTEAFF
-,-,16,TRBJ2-2,TRBV3-1/TRBV3-2,TGTGCCAGCAGCCAAGGTTTCGGTGTAAACACCGGGGAGCTGTTTTTT,CASSQGFGVNTGELFF
-,-,17,TRBJ1-3,TRBV15,TGTGCCACCAGCAGAGACCATGGGACGGCCTCTGGAAACACCATATATTTT,CATSRDHGTASGNTIYF